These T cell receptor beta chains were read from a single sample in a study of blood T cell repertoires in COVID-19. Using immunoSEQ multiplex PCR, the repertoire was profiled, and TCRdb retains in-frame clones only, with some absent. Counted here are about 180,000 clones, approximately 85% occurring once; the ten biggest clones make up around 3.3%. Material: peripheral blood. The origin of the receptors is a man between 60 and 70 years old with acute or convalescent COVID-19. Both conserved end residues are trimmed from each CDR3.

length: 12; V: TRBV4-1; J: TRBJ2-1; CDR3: ASSQDPGANEQF
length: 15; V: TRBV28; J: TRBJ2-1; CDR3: ASSRKSGSLDYNEQF
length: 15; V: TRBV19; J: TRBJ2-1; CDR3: ASSTGTSGRGYNEQF
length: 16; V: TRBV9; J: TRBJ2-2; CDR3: ASSVEGSGSTNTGELF
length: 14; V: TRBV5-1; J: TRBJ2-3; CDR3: ASSPMWTSGTDTQY
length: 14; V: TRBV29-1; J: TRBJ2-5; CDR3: SAMGTSGRFQETQY
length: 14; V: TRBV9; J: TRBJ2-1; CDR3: ASSPGSGRDPNEQF
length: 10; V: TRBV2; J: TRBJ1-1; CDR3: ASSEDSPEAF
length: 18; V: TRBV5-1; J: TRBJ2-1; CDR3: ASSLESVTGLSSSYNEQF
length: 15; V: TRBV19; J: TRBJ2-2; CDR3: ASSIKRTIGGAGELF
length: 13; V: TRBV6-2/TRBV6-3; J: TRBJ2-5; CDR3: ASSYERLAGRTQY
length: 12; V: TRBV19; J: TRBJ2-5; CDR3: ASSLTSLEETQY
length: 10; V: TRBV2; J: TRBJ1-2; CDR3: ASTEQGWGYT
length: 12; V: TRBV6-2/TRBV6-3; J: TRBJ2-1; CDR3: ASTPSGRGHEQF
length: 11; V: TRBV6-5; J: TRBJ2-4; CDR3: ASRDRGGNIQY
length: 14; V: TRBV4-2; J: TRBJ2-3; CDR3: ASSQEQAGSTDTQY
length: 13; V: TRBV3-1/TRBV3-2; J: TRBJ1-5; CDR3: ASSLGAGGNQPQH
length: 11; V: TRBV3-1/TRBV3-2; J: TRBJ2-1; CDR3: ASSQLGGFEQF
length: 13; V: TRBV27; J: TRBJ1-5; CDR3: ASRGEVGINQPQH
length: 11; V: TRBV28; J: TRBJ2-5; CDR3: ASSRRVQEAQY
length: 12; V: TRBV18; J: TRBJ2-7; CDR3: ASSPGTGQYEQY
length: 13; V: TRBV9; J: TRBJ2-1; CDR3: ASSVGTGGPYEQF
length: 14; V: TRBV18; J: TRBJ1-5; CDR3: ASSPPGGNSNQPQH
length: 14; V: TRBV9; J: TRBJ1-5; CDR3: ASSVGPGGSDQPQH
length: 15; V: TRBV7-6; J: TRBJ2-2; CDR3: ASSLSPGQGNTGELF
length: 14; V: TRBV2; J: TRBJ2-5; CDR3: ASSVPSGLGQETQY
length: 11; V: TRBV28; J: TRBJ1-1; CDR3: ASSLGLRGGAF
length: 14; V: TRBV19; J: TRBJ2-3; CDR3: ASSIDNRGRADTQY
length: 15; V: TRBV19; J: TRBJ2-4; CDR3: ASSIDRKGGTKNIQY
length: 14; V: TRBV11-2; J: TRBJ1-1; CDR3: ASSLGFGGRYTEAF
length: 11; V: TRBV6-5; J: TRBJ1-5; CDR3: ASSSGNWQPQH
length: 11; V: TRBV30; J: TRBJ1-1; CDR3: AWSRSGQGEAF